The table lists the clone carrying this T cell receptor (beta chain) with a few counts. Its target is not known. Trimming stripped 8 bases from V and 0 bases from J, with 10 bases between. This CDR3 is built from 13 residues. Germline V CDR1 and CDR2: LGHDT, YNNKEL (reference sequence). The method for making cDNA was 5'RACE, and it used 10-nucleotide random UMIs. TCRdb itself ran the 5' RACE reads through MiXCR, one entry per CDR3 protein. The table includes around 69,000 distinct CDR3 sequences, roughly 10% detected once. The data derive from a study of neurological immune-mediated disorders. General study findings and limits: Across subjects, expanded clones had no CDR3 amino acid sequences in common, pointing to private repertoires in all groups. Multiple sclerosis was found to have the least TCR clonal expansion, below healthy controls, and HTLV-1-associated myelopathy the most.

Time point in this sample: longitudinal time-point 1 (baseline). Healthy control samples came from blood bank volunteers in Maryland, USA. The source material was PBMCs. This chain uses TRBV3-1 with TRBJ1-2; possibly TRBD1 for D (5 bases). This clonotype originated in a man aged 30 to 39 in good health. The CDR3 loop is CASVGGANYGYTF. The CDR3 DNA is TGTGCCAGCGTGGGGGGAGCTAACTATGGCTACACCTTC.